One and the same sample provided the 29 T cell receptor beta chains below, sequenced in a study of cytomegalovirus exposure and HLA in healthy donors (dated by TCRdb to 2016 to 2017). Libraries were built with the immunoSEQ multiplex PCR assay. A mixture of 60 forward primers for TCR Vbeta segments and 13 reverse primers for TCR Jbeta segments was used in the multiplex PCR. TCRdb stores this immuneACCESS table with in-frame sequences only. Part of the clones is absent; in the studies checked, under half of the shortfall reflects unresolved V genes, and no reason is known for the rest. The sample includes about 180,000 clones, with less than 90% observed a single time. The biggest ten clones account for approximately 0.98% of the sample. The sample consisted of PBMCs. Source of these receptors: a man aged 30 to 45 in good health and CMV-seronegative.

The J gene is TRBJ2-1, the V gene TRBV19; 7 positions agree with TRBD2. The CDR3 is 16 amino acids. Germline CDR1 and CDR2: LNHDA and SQIVND (reference sequence). The V and J ends lost 6 bases and 0 bases, in that order; junction bases with no gene match: 8. This CDR3 reads CASRMTGGSSYNEQFF. The DNA for the CDR3 is TGTGCCAGTAGAATGACTGGCGGGAGCTCCTACAATGAGCAGTTCTTC.

The genes are TRBV28 and TRBJ2-3, with TRBD2 matching 12 bases. The length of the CDR3 is 16 residues. With V trimmed by 5 bases and J by 2 bases, 5 bases remained unmatched. CDR1 and CDR2 from the germline V gene are MDHEN and SYDVKM. The CDR3 here is CASSPLAGGTTDTQYF. CDR3 nucleotides: TGTGCCAGCAGTCCACTAGCGGGGGGAACCACAGATACGCAGTATTTT.

The CDR3 bases are TGTGCCAGCAGTTTCCCGACAGGACTGTACAATGAGCAGTTCTTC. It yields the protein CASSFPTGLYNEQFF. The chain employs TRBV6-6 and TRBJ2-1; D may be TRBD1 (6 bases). This CDR3 is built from 15 residues. The V gene's germline CDR1 is MNHNY and CDR2 SVGAGI (reference sequence). The ends were cut back, 4 bases at V and 4 bases at J, with 14 bases in the middle.

This chain connects TRBV7-6 to TRBJ2-7; D is perhaps TRBD2 (6 bases). Trimming removed 3 bases at V and 2 bases at J, with 8 bases between. The CDR3 covers 13 residues. CDR1 is SGHVS, CDR2 FNYEAQ, per germline. The CDR3 DNA follows: TGTGCCAGCAGCTTGACGGGGGCCTACGAGCAGTACTTC. It translates to CASSLTGAYEQYF.

The J gene is TRBJ2-3, the V gene TRBV10-3, with TRBD2 identical over 11 bases. Germline V CDR1 and CDR2: ENHRY, SYGVKD. The V and J ends lost 2 bases and 4 bases, in that order; junction bases with no gene match: 8. This CDR3 comprises 17 residues. The CDR3 DNA reads as TGTGCCATCAGTGAGACTAGCGGGAGAGGAGGCTCAGATACGCAGTATTTT. Encoded protein: CAISETSGRGGSDTQYF.

This chain connects TRBV6-1 to TRBJ2-6; the match to TRBD1 covers 10 bases. CDR3 length: 17 amino acids. The germline gives CDR1 MNHNS, CDR2 SASEGT. V lost 4 bases, J lost 3 bases, and 6 bases stayed unmatched. The CDR3 is CASSVRDRGLGANVLTF. The CDR3 DNA reads TGTGCCAGCAGTGTAAGAGACAGGGGGCTTGGGGCCAACGTCCTGACTTTC.

The chain combines TRBV30 with TRBJ2-5; possibly TRBD2 for D (7 bases). Germline V lookup: CDR1 GTSNPN, CDR2 SVGIG (reference sequence). The V gene lost 0 bases and the J gene lost 5 bases, with 16 bases spanning the gap. The CDR3 is 15 residues long. CDR3 nucleotide sequence: TGTGCCTGGAGTGTAGGGGGGGGCCTGCGGGAGACCCAGTACTTC. Its translation: CAWSVGGGLRETQYF.

V and J are TRBV19 and TRBJ2-5, with 9 bases identical to TRBD1. The CDR3 sequence is 16 residues long. Germline assignment: CDR1 LNHDA and CDR2 SQIVND (reference sequence). Unmatched junction bases numbered 10, after V lost 4 bases and J lost 4 bases. CDR3 residues: CASSTNRGQIAETQYF. DNA of the CDR3: TGTGCCAGTAGTACCAACAGGGGGCAAATAGCAGAGACCCAGTACTTC.

This clone was seen more than once but under ten times. The chain carries TRBV4-3 and TRBJ2-3, with 14 bases matching TRBD2. The CDR3 runs 17 residues. Germline V CDR1 and CDR2: LGHNA, YSLEER. V was clipped by 4 bases and J by 3 bases; unmatched bases: 6. CDR3 bases: TGCGCCAGCAGCCCACTGACTAGCGGGAGGGCAACAGATACGCAGTATTTT. Its protein is CASSPLTSGRATDTQYF.

The count of this clone is one. V is TRBV7-8 and J is TRBJ2-3, with 13 bases aligning to TRBD2. CDR3 length: 17 residues. V was clipped by 3 bases and J by 2 bases; unmatched bases: 5. Germline V gene data show CDR1 as SGHVS and CDR2 as FQNEAQ. For the CDR3, the DNA is TGTGCCAGCAGCTTCCATGGACTAGCGGGGGTCACAGATACGCAGTATTTT. Translating gives CASSFHGLAGVTDTQYF.

The chain joins TRBV7-9 to TRBJ1-2; TRBD1 aligns across 11 bases. Looked up from germline, CDR1 is SEHNR and CDR2 is FQNEAQ (reference sequence). V lost 5 bases to trimming and J lost 5 bases; unmatched junction nucleotides: 4. The CDR3 runs to 14 residues. CDR3 region: CASSPGQGAYGYTF. CDR3 coding DNA: TGTGCCAGCAGCCCTGGACAGGGGGCTTATGGCTACACCTTC.

V and J are TRBV6-5 and TRBJ2-7, with a possible D match to TRBD2 (5 bases). Trimming shortened V by 4 bases and J by 4 bases, and 11 bases separated the two germline ends. Germline values: CDR1 MNHEY, CDR2 SVGAGI. CDR3 size: 13 residues. The CDR3 DNA follows: TGTGCCAGCAGTTCGTCACAGCGGTACGAGCAGTACTTC. Translating gives CASSSSQRYEQYF.

The rearrangement uses TRBV27 and TRBJ2-7, with 11 nucleotides matching TRBD2. Germline V gene lookup returns CDR1 MNHEY and CDR2 SMNVEV (reference sequence). This CDR3 region has 15 residues. With V trimmed by 1 base and J by 4 bases, 3 bases remained unmatched. The CDR3 reads CASSLWGTSGYEQYF. The CDR3 nucleotides read TGTGCCAGCAGTTTATGGGGGACTAGCGGTTACGAGCAGTACTTC.

This clone has just one count. The V and J genes are TRBV29-1 and TRBJ2-7, with D perhaps matching TRBD2 (7 bases). V was pared by 7 bases and J by 7 bases, with 23 bases between. This CDR3 spans 14 amino acids. In germline, CDR1 is SQVTM, CDR2 ANQGSEA. CDR3 loop: CSARRGPPQREQYF. CDR3 bases: TGCAGCGCCCGGCGGGGGCCGCCCCAGAGGGAGCAGTACTTC.

The chain employs TRBV12-5 and TRBJ2-7; D is ambiguous. V lost 8 bases and J 0 bases, leaving 14 bases between the germline ends. There are 14 residues in the CDR3. Germline CDR1 is LGHNT and CDR2 is FRNRAP. In nucleotides, the CDR3 is TGTGCTAGTCCCTCAGGCACCTTCTCCTACGAGCAGTACTTC. This gives the protein CASPSGTFSYEQYF.

The chain employs TRBV14 and TRBJ2-5; tentatively, D is TRBD2 (6 bases). Trimming removed 3 bases from V and 11 bases from J, with 19 bases in between. This CDR3 spans 14 amino acids. The V gene's germline CDR1 is SGHDN and CDR2 FVKESK. CDR3 residues: CASSQKRRWGEQYF. CDR3 sequence (DNA): TGTGCCAGCAGCCAGAAGAGGAGGTGGGGGGAGCAGTACTTC. The full variable domain, with the rest looked up from reference TRBV14 and TRBJ2-5, is EAGVTQFPSHSVIEKGQTVTLRCDPISGHDNLYWYRRVMGKEIKFLLHFVKESKQDESGMPNNRFLAERTGGTYSTLKVQPAELEDSGVYFCASSQKRRWGEQYFGPGTRLLVL.

This clone was recorded only once. This chain uses TRBV6-1 with TRBJ2-6; D gene ambiguous. This CDR3 region has 14 residues. The V end lost 3 bases, the J end lost 0 bases, and 3 bases lay between the germline ends. The germline V gene encodes CDR1 MNHNS and CDR2 SASEGT. For the CDR3, the DNA is TGTGCCAGCAGTGACAACTCTGGGGCCAACGTCCTGACTTTC. It encodes CASSDNSGANVLTF.

In this sample, this clone turned up a few times. CDR3 nucleotide sequence: TGCGCCAGCAGCTTTAGCGGGAAAATCGGGGAGCAGTTCTTC. It codes for CASSFSGKIGEQFF. The chain recombines TRBV5-1 with TRBJ2-1; 8 bases align to TRBD2. The CDR3 is 14 residues long. Trimming at V came to 2 bases and at J to 10 bases, leaving 8 bases not matched to a gene. CDR1 and CDR2 (germline): SGHRS, YFSETQ.

V usage is TRBV6-6 and J usage is TRBJ1-1; 7 bases are a match to TRBD1. The CDR3 extends over 15 amino acids. V lost 4 bases and J lost 4; bases outside the gene matches: 9. CDR1 and CDR2 from the germline V gene are MNHNY and SVGAGI (reference sequence). CDR3 coding DNA: TGTGCCAGCAGTTTAACAGGGGATTCAGGCACTGAAGCTTTCTTT. The encoded protein is CASSLTGDSGTEAFF.

This chain's CDR3 is CASQRGHNSPLHF. CDR3 nucleotide sequence: TGTGCCAGCCAGAGGGGGCATAATTCACCCCTCCACTTT. V gene TRBV19 combines with J gene TRBJ1-6; 7 bases are a match to TRBD1. CDR1 and CDR2 from the germline V gene are LNHDA and SQIVND (reference sequence). The V and J ends lost 9 bases and 5 bases, in that order; junction bases with no gene match: 4. This CDR3 spans 13 amino acids.

This clone occurred once. The chain links TRBV6-6 to TRBJ1-2, with 8 bases matching TRBD1. Germline CDR1 MNHNY, CDR2 SVGAGI (reference sequence). The V and J ends lost 4 bases and 7 bases, in that order; junction bases with no gene match: 14. The CDR3 runs 16 residues. The CDR3 is CASSSEPTGVTGGYTF. In nucleotides, the CDR3 is TGTGCCAGCAGTTCGGAGCCGACAGGGGTAACCGGTGGCTACACCTTC.

This clone has a handful of counts. The chain recombines TRBV13 with TRBJ1-5; TRBD1 matches 7 bases. The CDR3 extends over 17 amino acids. V dropped 0 bases and J dropped 5; count of bases not matched to a gene: 10. Per germline, CDR1 PRHDT and CDR2 FYEKMQ (reference sequence). CDR3 amino acids: CASSLGPPGGLHQPQHF. The DNA for the CDR3 is TGTGCCAGCAGCTTAGGCCCGCCAGGGGGGCTCCATCAGCCCCAGCATTTT.

The chain joins TRBV5-1 to TRBJ1-2; 8 nucleotides match TRBD1. The CDR3 has 15 residues. CDR1 and CDR2 (germline): SGHRS, YFSETQ. The V and J ends lost 4 bases and 8 bases, in that order; junction bases with no gene match: 13. The CDR3 bases are TGCGCCAGCAGCGGGGGACAGGCCTTTTGGGGCGGCTACACCTTC. Amino acids: CASSGGQAFWGGYTF. The full variable domain, its missing parts supplied by reference TRBV5-1 and TRBJ1-2, is KAGVTQTPRYLIKTRGQQVTLSCSPISGHRSVSWYQQTPGQGLQFLFEYFSETQRNKGNFPGRFSGRQFSNSRSEMNVSTLELGDSALYLCASSGGQAFWGGYTFGSGTRLTVV.

The CDR3, as DNA: TGTGCCAGCAGCGTGGGGGGGGCTTACACCGGGGAGCTGTTTTTT. This codes for CASSVGGAYTGELFF. The chain combines TRBV7-9 with TRBJ2-2, with D possibly being TRBD2 (7 bases). Germline CDR1 is SEHNR and CDR2 is FQNEAQ (reference sequence). V was clipped by 5 bases and J by 3 bases, with 13 bases between them. This CDR3 contains 15 residues.

V gene TRBV12-5 combines with J gene TRBJ1-3, with unresolved D. V was pared by 7 bases and J by 7 bases, with 11 bases between. This CDR3 has 12 residues. Germline V gives CDR1 LGHNT, CDR2 FRNRAP. The CDR3 loop is CASVRGLNTIYF. The CDR3 DNA sequence: TGTGCTAGTGTTCGGGGTCTGAACACCATATATTTT.

This chain uses TRBV18 with TRBJ1-2; D is undetermined. This CDR3 has 12 residues. Per germline, CDR1 KGHSH and CDR2 LQKENI. Trimming pared 6 bases from V and 8 bases from J, leaving 13 bases between. This chain's CDR3 is CASSRSVSGYTF. CDR3 coding DNA: TGTGCCAGCTCCCGCTCGGTTAGCGGCTACACCTTC.

V gene TRBV9 combines with J gene TRBJ2-5, with D perhaps TRBD1 (6 bases). Between the trimmed V and J ends, which lost 0 bases and 3 bases, there was a span of 12 bases. The CDR3 contains 15 residues. Germline V lookup: CDR1 SGDLS, CDR2 YYNGEE. DNA of the CDR3: TGTGCCAGCAGCGTAGGACCGGACAGAGAAGAGACCCAGTACTTC. This codes for CASSVGPDREETQYF.

The chain combines TRBV11-3 with TRBJ2-5; 9 bases are shared with TRBD2. CDR1 and CDR2 (germline): SGHNT, YENEEA. The CDR3 runs 13 residues. After removal of 4 bases from V and 5 bases from J, the junction contained 2 bases not matched to a gene. The CDR3 DNA reads TGTGCCAGCAGCTCGGGACTAGCCGAGACCCAGTACTTC. Protein sequence: CASSSGLAETQYF.

The rearrangement uses TRBV14 and TRBJ2-7, with 13 nucleotides matching TRBD2. The length of the CDR3 is 17 residues. Germline CDR1 reads SGHDN; CDR2 reads FVKESK. Unmatched junction bases numbered 10, after V lost 5 bases and J lost 3 bases. CDR3 sequence: CASSERLAGGAFYEQYF. In DNA form, the CDR3 reads TGTGCCAGCAGCGAGCGACTAGCGGGAGGCGCATTCTACGAGCAGTACTTC.